The rows below give T cell receptor beta chains drawn from one sample of a study of identical twins. TCRdb reprocessed the 5' RACE reads with MiXCR, giving one entry per CDR3 protein. Of some 1,700,000 distinct CDR3 sequences listed, about 32% are singletons. The sample consisted of cord blood. All receptors come from a newborn girl in good health. CDR3s include the opening cysteine and the closing phenylalanine or tryptophan. The order of the fields is V gene, J gene, CDR3 protein.

TRBV12-3/TRBV12-4,TRBJ2-3,CASSLPLGAGGNTDTQYF
TRBV28,TRBJ2-1,CASSFPLAGVYNEQFF
TRBV6-6,TRBJ2-3,CASSYGSGKDTDTQYF
TRBV4-1,TRBJ1-5,CASSQGGQGVKQPQHF
TRBV27,TRBJ2-3,CVSSLLKVAGSVGTDTQYF
TRBV6-5,TRBJ2-7,CASSYSRGPSRSSYEQYF
TRBV7-8,TRBJ2-1,CASSLSSAGYNEQFF
TRBV5-1,TRBJ2-7,CASSLNDYEQYF
TRBV4-2,TRBJ2-3,CASSLPGSLGDTQYF
TRBV24-1,TRBJ2-1,CATSDLRARYNEQFF
TRBV20-1,TRBJ1-2,CSARSDRGAGYGYTF
TRBV7-9,TRBJ2-7,CASSAGGGTYEQYF
TRBV20-1,TRBJ2-7,CSVSRGSNEQYF
TRBV28,TRBJ2-1,CASSLGDRVYNEQFF
TRBV7-2,TRBJ2-7,CASSLAQETYEQYF
TRBV6-6,TRBJ2-2,CASIQGAGELFF
TRBV11-2,TRBJ2-1,CASSLNSGVRNEQFF
TRBV6-2/TRBV6-3,TRBJ1-2,CASSYSSSGSYGYTF
TRBV10-3,TRBJ2-5,CAISESKCTGVTYNEQYF
TRBV20-1,TRBJ1-5,CSARETPRTGRNQPQHF
TRBV5-1,TRBJ1-1,CASSFLTENTEAFF
TRBV25-1,TRBJ2-1,CASSVSRTSDDNEQFF
TRBV2,TRBJ1-1,CASSNDRAATEAFF
TRBV5-5,TRBJ2-5,CASSLGEGTSEQYF
TRBV9,TRBJ2-3,CASSNPGQGADTQYF
TRBV20-1,TRBJ2-7,CSASSPNPYEQYF
TRBV7-2,TRBJ1-2,CASSLPGLNYGYTF
TRBV4-1,TRBJ1-5,CASSPHLVDSKNQPQHF
TRBV10-3,TRBJ1-1,CAISESRVLAEAFF
TRBV4-1,TRBJ2-3,CASSQDGARSDTQYF
TRBV28,TRBJ2-7,CASSLTAGTSYEQYF
TRBV28,TRBJ2-6,CASSPAGGNSGANVLTF
TRBV7-2,TRBJ2-3,CASRYRGGSSTDTQYF